The clone carrying this TCR beta chain occurred a few times. Its antigen remains unidentified. These data belong to a study of T cells after yellow fever vaccination. Broader study findings: Bulk-population clonotypes that are abundant could appear as contaminants in FACS-sorted repertoires.

This CDR3 has 15 amino acids. Germline CDR1 KGHSH, CDR2 LQKENI. Trimming pared 2 bases from V and 8 bases from J, leaving 16 bases between. Making TCR cDNA involved 5'RACE template switching, which added UMIs and a universal primer site. TCRdb passed the 5' RACE reads through MiXCR, listing each CDR3 protein once. The table records 300,000 to 400,000 distinct CDR3 sequences, 9.5% to 15% of them present only once. The clonotype comes from a young man who received the YFV17D yellow fever vaccine. The V gene is TRBV18, the J gene TRBJ2-1; D unresolved. The sequencing used CD4+ T cells sorted from PBMCs, collected 15 days after the yellow fever booster vaccination. CDR3 in amino acids: CASSPSLRFRYEQFF. The CDR3 DNA follows: TGTGCCAGCTCACCATCTTTGAGGTTTCGGTATGAGCAGTTCTTC.